The 17 T cell receptor beta chains listed next were all sequenced from one sample in a study of cytomegalovirus exposure and HLA in healthy donors. Primers included in the PCR were 60 Vbeta and 13 Jbeta primers. Sequenced by immunoSEQ multiplex PCR; TCRdb stores in-frame clones only, minus some. This sample yields under 150,000 clones, of which 70% to 80% are seen a single time; about 3% belongs to the top ten. Sequenced input: PBMCs. The receptors derive from a human donor in good health.

The chain joins TRBV13 to TRBJ1-2, with TRBD1 identical over 9 bases. J lost 8 bases, V lost 4 bases, and 11 bases had no gene match. There are 15 residues in the CDR3. The germline gives CDR1 PRHDT, CDR2 FYEKMQ (reference sequence). The CDR3 loop reads CASSSPRQGERGYTF. The CDR3 nucleotides read TGTGCCAGCAGCTCGCCCCGACAGGGGGAACGGGGCTACACCTTC.

Points on this clone: One end of the junction fails to match germline, which may point to a read error. The same CDR3 arises from other DNA sequences in this sample as well. The chain recombines TRBV5-4 with TRBJ1-2; weak D call: TRBD1 (5 bases). The CDR3 has 14 amino acids. CDR1 is SGHNT, CDR2 YYREEE, per germline (reference sequence). CDR3 protein: CASSLDPGSYGYTF. The CDR3 DNA reads TGCGCCAGCAGCTTGGATCCAGGGTCCTATGGCTACACCTTC.

DNA for the CDR3: TGCGCCAGCAGCGCACAGGGTTTTAGCGACGGCTACACCTTC. It encodes CASSAQGFSDGYTF. This chain uses TRBV5-1 with TRBJ1-2, with D tentatively TRBD1 (6 bases). There are 14 residues in the CDR3. Trimming took off 4 bases at V and 8 bases at J, with 18 bases between the two ends. Germline-derived CDR1 and CDR2 are SGHRS and YFSETQ.

V is TRBV30 and J is TRBJ1-4; 7 positions match TRBD1. Looked up from germline, CDR1 is GTSNPN and CDR2 is SVGIG (reference sequence). There are 14 residues in the CDR3. Losses at the gene ends were 2 bases for V and 5 bases for J; bases not matched to a gene: 5. The CDR3 is CAWSTGQRNEKLFF. Here the CDR3 DNA reads TGTGCCTGGAGTACGGGACAGAGGAATGAAAAACTGTTTTTT.

This clone was observed a handful of times. The chain recombines TRBV7-8 with TRBJ2-7; TRBD2 matches 11 bases. This CDR3 contains 14 residues. In germline, CDR1 is SGHVS, CDR2 FQNEAQ. The J segment lost 4 bases and the V segment lost 5 bases, leaving 4 bases of the junction unmatched. The CDR3 protein is CASSLTSGSYEQYF. The CDR3 DNA reads TGTGCCAGCAGCCTCACTAGCGGGAGTTACGAGCAGTACTTC. Full variable domain (outside the CDR3, taken from reference TRBV7-8 and TRBJ2-7): GAGVSQSPRYKVAKRGQDVALRCDPISGHVSLFWYQQALGQGPEFLTYFQNEAQLDKSGLPSDRFFAERPEGSVSTLKIQRTQQEDSAVYLCASSLTSGSYEQYFGPGTRLTVT.

This clone occurred a few times. The V gene is TRBV7-9, the J gene TRBJ2-5; 8 bases fit TRBD2. The germline gives CDR1 SEHNR, CDR2 FQNEAQ (reference sequence). This CDR3 contains 16 residues. V gave up 0 bases and J gave up 4 bases; unmatched junction bases: 7. DNA of the CDR3: TGTGCCAGCAGCTTAGCGCTTGGGGCGGGAGGAGAGACCCAGTACTTC. Its protein product is CASSLALGAGGETQYF.

The V gene is TRBV7-2, the J gene TRBJ2-1; 8 positions agree with TRBD2. The germline gives CDR1 SGHTA, CDR2 FQGNSA. The CDR3 has 15 amino acids. J lost 6 bases, V lost 1 base, and 5 bases had no gene match. This chain's CDR3 is CASSLGAGAPNEQFF. In DNA form, the CDR3 reads TGTGCCAGCAGCTTAGGAGCGGGAGCCCCCAATGAGCAGTTCTTC.

The chain carries TRBV5-1 and TRBJ2-7; 11 positions match TRBD2. CDR3 length: 14 amino acids. Germline V gene data show CDR1 as SGHRS and CDR2 as YFSETQ. The trim removed 4 bases at V and 4 bases at J, leaving 4 bases unmatched. The CDR3 is CASSGLAGGYEQYF. The CDR3, as DNA: TGCGCCAGCAGCGGGCTAGCGGGAGGATACGAGCAGTACTTC.

The rearrangement joins TRBV29-1 to TRBJ2-7, with TRBD1 matching 7 bases. Germline V gene lookup returns CDR1 SQVTM and CDR2 ANQGSEA. V gave up 2 bases and J gave up 0 bases; unmatched junction bases: 4. This CDR3 region has 14 residues. CDR3 residues: CSVEKQGSSYEQYF. As DNA, the CDR3 is TGCAGCGTTGAAAAACAGGGGTCCTCCTACGAGCAGTACTTC.

The chain links TRBV6-5 to TRBJ1-2, with D possibly TRBD1 on 6 matching bases. This CDR3 region has 13 residues. With 2 bases removed from V and 6 bases from J, the gap between germline ends came to 10 bases. In germline, CDR1 is MNHEY, CDR2 SVGAGI. CDR3 in amino acids: CASSYTSGDGYTF. CDR3 DNA: TGTGCCAGCAGTTACACGTCAGGGGATGGCTACACCTTC.

The chain couples TRBV2 to TRBJ1-6; D is possibly TRBD1 (5 bases). Germline V gene lookup returns CDR1 SNHLY and CDR2 FYNNEI. Trimming shortened V by 4 bases and J by 2 bases, and 6 bases separated the two germline ends. CDR3 length: 14 residues. The CDR3 region is CASSAQAYNSPLHF. In nucleotides, the CDR3 is TGTGCCAGCAGTGCACAGGCCTATAATTCACCCCTCCACTTT.

With regard to this clone: One junction end does not reproduce the germline sequence, and a read error may be involved. The chain recombines TRBV7-9 with TRBJ1-1; D call uncertain. Per germline, CDR1 SEHNR and CDR2 FQNEAQ (reference sequence). The CDR3 has 15 residues. CDR3 nucleotides: TGTTCCAGCAGCCTCTTAGGAGGGCAAGGCACTGAAGCTTTCTTT. Amino acid sequence: CSSSLLGGQGTEAFF.

This clone was counted only a few times. This chain connects TRBV28 to TRBJ1-4; a weak D match, TRBD1 (6 bases). Germline CDR1 is MDHEN and CDR2 is SYDVKM. V lost 5 bases and J 3 bases, leaving 10 bases between the germline ends. The CDR3 loop spans 14 amino acids. CDR3 nucleotide sequence: TGTGCCAGCAGTGTGCAGGGGTCTAATGAAAAACTGTTTTTT. It is translated as CASSVQGSNEKLFF. The full variable domain, rest sourced from reference TRBV28 and TRBJ1-4, is DVKVTQSSRYLVKRTGEKVFLECVQDMDHENMFWYRQDPGLGLRLIYFSYDVKMKEKGDIPEGYSVSREKKERFSLILESASTNQTSMYLCASSVQGSNEKLFFGSGTQLSVL.

The chain combines TRBV19 with TRBJ2-5, with a possible D match to TRBD1 (6 bases). The germline CDR1 and CDR2 sequences are LNHDA and SQIVND (reference sequence). This CDR3 is built from 13 residues. The V end lost 6 bases, the J end lost 5 bases, and 13 bases lay between the germline ends. CDR3 DNA sequence: TGTGCCAGTAGGATTCAGGGGACCGAGACCCAGTACTTC. As protein: CASRIQGTETQYF.

The V call is TRBV2, the J call TRBJ1-1, with 10 nucleotides matching TRBD1. The junction had 5 bases not matched to a gene; V was cut back by 5 bases and J by 5 bases. From germline, CDR1 is SNHLY and CDR2 FYNNEI. The CDR3 runs 14 residues. The CDR3 region has the DNA TGTGCCAGCAGTCCGACAGGGGGCGTGACTGAAGCTTTCTTT. It codes for CASSPTGGVTEAFF.

The chain combines TRBV9 with TRBJ2-4, with TRBD2 matching 7 bases. CDR3 size: 14 residues. Germline lookup yields CDR1 SGDLS and CDR2 YYNGEE. V trimming: 0 bases; J trimming: 6 bases; junction bases outside the gene matches: 3. The CDR3 loop is CASSVGGGRNIQYF. CDR3 bases: TGTGCCAGCAGCGTAGGGGGAGGGCGAAACATTCAGTACTTC.

This clone was found a few times. The chain employs TRBV4-3 and TRBJ2-6; no clear D gene. This CDR3 is 16 amino acids long. The germline V and J ends were trimmed by 0 bases and 0 bases, with 6 bases remaining between them. The V gene's germline CDR1 is LGHNA and CDR2 YSLEER. CDR3 nucleotides: TGCGCCAGCAGCCAAGAGGCAGGCTCTGGGGCCAACGTCCTGACTTTC. It encodes CASSQEAGSGANVLTF.